These 26 T cell receptor beta chains were all obtained from the same sample, sequenced in a study of blood T cell repertoires in COVID-19. Profiled with immunoSEQ multiplex PCR; TCRdb holds only in-frame clones, not every one. The sample has about 54,000 clones, approximately 88% seen once. The sequencing input was peripheral blood. The receptor set was obtained from a human donor in a cohort sampled during active COVID-19.

This clone showed up just once. The V gene is TRBV19, the J gene TRBJ2-7; maybe TRBD1 (6 bases). This CDR3 comprises 13 residues. V lost 5 bases and J 3 bases, leaving 11 bases between the germline ends. Germline values: CDR1 LNHDA, CDR2 SQIVND (reference sequence). The CDR3 spells CASSPGTLYEQYF. CDR3 coding DNA: TGTGCCAGTAGTCCCGGGACACTCTACGAGCAGTACTTC.

In this sample, this clone turned up once. The chain joins TRBV29-1 to TRBJ2-5, with 7 bases that match TRBD1. The CDR3 covers 12 residues. Looked up from germline, CDR1 is SQVTM and CDR2 is ANQGSEA. V shed 7 bases and J 2 bases; nucleotides not matched to a gene: 4. This chain's CDR3 is CSGGQEQETQYF. DNA of the CDR3: TGCAGCGGTGGACAGGAGCAAGAGACCCAGTACTTC.

The V and J genes are TRBV7-2 and TRBJ2-7; 9 bases map to TRBD2. CDR1 is SGHTA, CDR2 FQGNSA, per germline. This CDR3 has 16 amino acids. After removal of 4 bases from V and 4 bases from J, the junction contained 11 bases not matched to a gene. CDR3 coding DNA: TGTGCCAGCAGCTCCAGGGGCGGGAGGGGGTGGTACGAGCAGTACTTC. Its translation is CASSSRGGRGWYEQYF.

The gene calls are TRBV5-1 and TRBJ1-1; D not certain. There are 15 residues in the CDR3. Germline V gene lookup returns CDR1 SGHRS and CDR2 YFSETQ. Trimming cost V 5 bases and J 4 bases, with 18 bases left between them. CDR3 nucleotides: TGCGCCAGCAGATACGGGAGCTATGCGCGCACTGAAGCTTTCTTT. Translation: CASRYGSYARTEAFF.

The chain links TRBV7-3 to TRBJ2-2; D may be TRBD2 (6 bases). The germline V gene encodes CDR1 SGHTA and CDR2 FQGTGA. This CDR3 contains 14 residues. Deletions cut 5 bases from V and 5 bases from J, with 12 bases between. CDR3 protein: CASSPLAGTGELFF. CDR3 bases: TGTGCCAGCAGCCCCCTGGCGGGGACCGGGGAGCTGTTTTTT.

V is TRBV2 and J is TRBJ2-1; D unresolved. The V end was cut by 4 bases, the J end by 7 bases, with 5 bases between. Germline V gene data show CDR1 as SNHLY and CDR2 as FYNNEI. This CDR3 contains 11 residues. CDR3 loop: CASSVLNEQFF. CDR3 bases: TGTGCCAGCAGTGTCCTAAATGAGCAGTTCTTC.

This clone ranks as medium-sized. J is TRBJ2-7 and V is TRBV27, with no clear D. This CDR3 comprises 16 residues. Trimming pared 2 bases from V and 2 bases from J, leaving 16 bases between. Germline CDR1 MNHEY, CDR2 SMNVEV (reference sequence). DNA of the CDR3: TGTGCCAGCAGTTTACTGGTGGGCCGAACTCCCTACGAGCAGTACTTC. Protein: CASSLLVGRTPYEQYF.

The chain has TRBV3-1 (or the pseudogene TRBV3-2) and TRBJ2-7; D unresolved. Trimming left V 1 base short and J 6 bases short, with 7 bases between. This CDR3 spans 12 amino acids. In germline, CDR1 is LGHDT, CDR2 YNNKEL (reference sequence). DNA of the CDR3: TGTGCCAGCAGCCAAGCGAGGTTCGAGCAGTACTTC. Amino acid sequence: CASSQARFEQYF.

The chain uses TRBV5-1 and TRBJ2-7; 10 bases are shared with TRBD1. V trimming: 4 bases; J trimming: 3 bases; junction bases outside the gene matches: 7. The CDR3 has 15 amino acids. The germline V gene encodes CDR1 SGHRS and CDR2 YFSETQ. CDR3 protein: CASSLGGTGDYEQYF. The CDR3 bases are TGCGCCAGCAGCCTTGGAGGGACAGGGGACTACGAGCAGTACTTC. Full variable domain (rest looked up from reference TRBV5-1 and TRBJ2-7): KAGVTQTPRYLIKTRGQQVTLSCSPISGHRSVSWYQQTPGQGLQFLFEYFSETQRNKGNFPGRFSGRQFSNSRSEMNVSTLELGDSALYLCASSLGGTGDYEQYFGPGTRLTVT.

This chain joins TRBV9 and TRBJ2-2; maybe TRBD1 (5 bases). Germline-derived CDR1 and CDR2 are SGDLS and YYNGEE. V was shortened by 1 base and J by 2 bases, with 9 bases between the two germline ends. The CDR3 consists of 15 residues. As DNA, the CDR3 is TGTGCCAGCAGCGTATGGGGCACCAACACCGGGGAGCTGTTTTTT. It yields the protein CASSVWGTNTGELFF.

The rearrangement joins TRBV7-9 to TRBJ2-3; 8 bases match TRBD2. V lost 2 bases and J lost 0; bases outside the gene matches: 7. The V gene's germline CDR1 is SEHNR and CDR2 FQNEAQ (reference sequence). The CDR3 sequence is 17 residues long. This CDR3 reads CASSLSPGGPSTDTQYF. The CDR3 bases are TGTGCCAGCAGCTTATCTCCGGGGGGGCCAAGCACAGATACGCAGTATTTT. Complete variable domain (other parts from reference TRBV7-9 and TRBJ2-3): DTGVSQNPRHKITKRGQNVTFRCDPISEHNRLYWYRQTLGQGPEFLTYFQNEAQLEKSRLLSDRFSAERPKGSFSTLEIQRTEQGDSAMYLCASSLSPGGPSTDTQYFGPGTRLTVL.

CDR3 amino acids: CASSLGQMNTEAFF. The CDR3 nucleotides are TGTGCCAGCAGCTTGGGACAGATGAACACTGAAGCTTTCTTT. The chain joins TRBV7-8 to TRBJ1-1, with TRBD1 matching over 7 bases. V lost 3 bases and J lost 0; bases outside the gene matches: 1. CDR3 length: 14 residues. Per germline, CDR1 SGHVS and CDR2 FQNEAQ.

This chain links TRBV4-1 with TRBJ2-2; D not resolved. Germline assignment: CDR1 MGHRA and CDR2 YSYEKL. The CDR3 consists of 15 residues. V lost 0 bases to trimming and J lost 6 bases, with 11 bases between them. The CDR3 loop is CASSQDNSYAGELFF. Here the CDR3 DNA reads TGCGCCAGCAGCCAAGATAACAGTTATGCCGGGGAGCTGTTTTTT.

The V gene is TRBV19, the J gene TRBJ2-2, with a possible D match to TRBD1 (6 bases). V lost 4 bases to trimming and J lost 5 bases, with 8 bases between them. From germline, CDR1 is LNHDA and CDR2 SQIVND (reference sequence). The CDR3 spans 13 residues. The CDR3 region is CASSSQGTGELFF. Written as DNA, the CDR3 is TGTGCCAGTAGTAGTCAGGGGACCGGGGAGCTGTTTTTT.

The chain combines TRBV18 with TRBJ1-1; possible D gene TRBD1, 6 bases. The CDR3 extends over 15 amino acids. V was clipped by 6 bases and J by 4 bases, with 18 bases between them. The germline V gene has CDR1 KGHSH and CDR2 LQKENI. The CDR3 coding sequence is TGTGCCAGCTCGCAGGACCAGGGGATCAGCACTGAAGCTTTCTTT. Its protein is CASSQDQGISTEAFF. Full variable domain (remainder filled in from reference TRBV18 and TRBJ1-1): NAGVMQNPRHLVRRRGQEARLRCSPMKGHSHVYWYRQLPEEGLKFMVYLQKENIIDESGMPKERFSAEFPKEGPSILRIQQVVRGDSAAYFCASSQDQGISTEAFFGQGTRLTVV.

The J gene is TRBJ2-7, the V gene TRBV10-3, with no clear D. The germline V and J ends were trimmed by 6 bases and 1 base, with 7 bases remaining between them. The germline V gene has CDR1 ENHRY and CDR2 SYGVKD. This CDR3 is 12 amino acids long. CDR3 coding DNA: TGTGCCATCAGCTCAGGTTCCTACGAGCAGTACTTC. Translating gives CAISSGSYEQYF.

This chain joins TRBV7-3 and TRBJ1-1; 7 nucleotides align to TRBD1. There are 13 residues in the CDR3. The ends lost 5 bases at V and 5 bases at J; junction bases unmatched: 5. Germline CDR1 is SGHTA and CDR2 is FQGTGA. The CDR3 region is CASSKSRGTEAFF. CDR3 nucleotide sequence: TGTGCCAGCAGCAAGAGCAGGGGGACTGAAGCTTTCTTT.

V usage is TRBV3-1 (or the pseudogene TRBV3-2) and J usage is TRBJ2-7, with 7 bases matching TRBD1. CDR3 length equals 16 residues. The germline CDR1 and CDR2 sequences are LGHDT and YNNKEL (reference sequence). V was pared by 4 bases and J by 3 bases, with 12 bases of the junction left unmatched. CDR3 DNA sequence: TGTGCCAGCAGCCCCTATACCGGGACAGTCTACTACGAGCAGTACTTC. It translates to CASSPYTGTVYYEQYF.

V gene TRBV11-3 combines with J gene TRBJ2-2; TRBD2 is a possible D gene (5 bases). The germline V and J ends were trimmed by 4 bases and 1 base, with 10 bases remaining between them. The CDR3 loop spans 15 amino acids. Germline CDR1 reads SGHNT; CDR2 reads YENEEA. The CDR3 is CASSSGGGNTGELFF. In DNA form, the CDR3 reads TGTGCCAGCAGCTCGGGCGGAGGGAACACCGGGGAGCTGTTTTTT.

The chain uses TRBV11-2 and TRBJ2-7; D is ambiguous. Germline loops: CDR1 SGHAT, CDR2 FQNNGV. The V and J ends lost 5 bases and 3 bases respectively, with 5 bases between them. The CDR3 has 11 residues. This chain's CDR3 is CASSRNYEQYF. CDR3 nucleotide sequence: TGTGCCAGCAGCCGTAACTACGAGCAGTACTTC.

The chain employs TRBV6-5 and TRBJ2-1, with D possibly TRBD2 on 5 matching bases. Trimming removed 0 bases at V and 7 bases at J, with 16 bases between. This CDR3 is built from 16 residues. The germline V gene encodes CDR1 MNHEY and CDR2 SVGAGI. Here the CDR3 reads CASSYSNLGRGNEQFF. The CDR3 nucleotides read TGTGCCAGCAGTTACTCGAATCTCGGGCGCGGGAATGAGCAGTTCTTC.

The chain combines TRBV5-4 with TRBJ2-7; tentative D call: TRBD1 (5 bases). CDR3 length: 12 residues. The V gene lost 3 bases and the J gene lost 6 bases, with 10 bases spanning the gap. The germline V gene encodes CDR1 SGHNT and CDR2 YYREEE (reference sequence). This CDR3 reads CASSSQEGEQYF. In nucleotides, the CDR3 is TGTGCCAGCAGCTCACAGGAAGGCGAGCAGTACTTC. Complete variable domain (other parts from reference TRBV5-4 and TRBJ2-7): ETGVTQSPTHLIKTRGQQVTLRCSSQSGHNTVSWYQQALGQGPQFIFQYYREEENGRGNFPPRFSGLQFPNYSSELNVNALELDDSALYLCASSSQEGEQYFGPGTRLTVT.

The table lists this clone with a count of one. The chain recombines TRBV5-4 with TRBJ2-5, with 8 bases lining up with TRBD1. Germline loops: CDR1 SGHNT, CDR2 YYREEE (reference sequence). This CDR3 contains 14 residues. The V and J ends lost 1 base and 5 bases, in that order; junction bases with no gene match: 4. CDR3 region: CASSLRQGYETQYF. CDR3 nucleotides: TGTGCCAGCAGCTTGAGACAGGGGTATGAGACCCAGTACTTC.

The chain combines TRBV9 with TRBJ2-4, with 8 bases lining up with TRBD2. V gave up 0 bases and J gave up 7 bases; unmatched junction bases: 9. CDR1 is SGDLS, CDR2 YYNGEE, per germline. This CDR3 is built from 16 residues. CDR3 in amino acids: CASSVATSGGRNIQYF. CDR3 nucleotides: TGTGCCAGCAGCGTAGCTACTAGCGGAGGGCGGAACATTCAGTACTTC.

The V gene is TRBV4-1, the J gene TRBJ2-3, with TRBD2 matching over 9 bases. With 2 bases clipped from V and 5 bases from J, the junction kept 11 bases outside the gene matches. There are 17 residues in the CDR3. The germline V gene has CDR1 MGHRA and CDR2 YSYEKL. The CDR3 DNA reads as TGCGCCAGCAGCCAACAACCAGGGGCGGGGGGGTTAGATACGCAGTATTTT. It encodes CASSQQPGAGGLDTQYF.

The chain employs TRBV5-5 and TRBJ1-6; tentative D call: TRBD1 (5 bases). CDR3 length: 15 amino acids. Between the trimmed V and J ends, which lost 3 bases and 8 bases, there was a span of 15 bases. Per germline, CDR1 SGHKS and CDR2 YYEKEE (reference sequence). CDR3 bases: TGTGCCAGCAGCTCGACAGCGAACAGCGATTCACCCCTCCACTTT. This gives the protein CASSSTANSDSPLHF.